Here is one TCR beta chain with its context. Its target is unknown. This record belongs to a study of memory CD4+ T cells and cytomegalovirus serostatus. General study findings and limits: The CMV-associated TCR signature appears largely within the CD4+ memory repertoire.

Germline V gene lookup returns CDR1 LNHDA and CDR2 SQIVND (reference sequence). Trimming pared 8 bases from V and 4 bases from J, leaving 17 bases between. This CDR3 is built from 14 residues. As originally analysed: After removing out-of-frame reads, around 2,000,000 distinct TCRbeta sequences remained. Sequenced by immunoSEQ multiplex PCR; TCRdb stores in-frame clones only, minus some. V and J calls and clone size are as listed in that table; D and trimming were resolved from the DNA. The profile shows 52,000 or so clones, roughly 79% of them singletons. The sort gate was single viable CD3+CD4+CD8-CD45RO+ cells for memory CD4+ T cells.

The sequence derives from an adult in good health and CMV-seronegative. The gene calls are TRBV19 and TRBJ1-2; possible D gene TRBD1, 6 bases. Sequencing was done on a sample of memory CD4+ T cells from blood. The CDR3 loop reads CASQETGTSYGYTF. The CDR3 DNA is TGTGCCAGTCAAGAGACAGGTACTAGCTATGGCTACACCTTC.